Below are 12 T cell receptor beta chains sequenced from a single sample in a study of T cell repertoires in aging, cancer and after chemotherapy. Multiplex touch-down PCR with TRB-A/B primers amplified rearranged V-D-J TRB sequences. TCRdb re-called the multiplex PCR reads with MiXCR, one entry per CDR3 protein. The sample yields some 2,000 distinct CDR3 sequences, over 25% seen once. TCR beta rearrangements were amplified from peripheral blood genomic DNA. What was sequenced was blood. These receptor sequences come from a human donor with a solid tumor.

In this sample, this clonotype turned up a few times. The rearrangement uses TRBV6-5 and TRBJ1-1, with a possible D match to TRBD1 (5 bases). Per germline, CDR1 MNHEY and CDR2 SVGAGI. The CDR3 runs 16 residues. V lost 3 bases to trimming and J lost 3 bases, with 17 bases between them. CDR3: CASSYERGKLYTEAFF. CDR3 bases: TGTGCCAGCAGTTATGAACGGGGCAAACTATACACTGAAGCTTTCTTT.

J is TRBJ1-1 and V is TRBV4-3, with 9 bases identical to TRBD1. The germline V gene encodes CDR1 LGHNA and CDR2 YSLEER. The CDR3 is made up of 17 amino acids. The V segment lost 0 bases and the J segment 1 base; nucleotides outside the gene matches: 6. The CDR3 nucleotides are TGCGCCAGCAGCCAAGATCGGGTGACAGGGGGGAACACTGAAGCTTTCTTT. The encoded protein is CASSQDRVTGGNTEAFF.

The chain recombines TRBV20-1 with TRBJ1-4; D uncertain. CDR1 and CDR2 from the germline V gene are DFQATT and SNEGSKA (reference sequence). V lost 6 bases and J 5 bases, leaving 13 bases between the germline ends. This CDR3 is built from 13 residues. The CDR3 protein is CSAPGTRNEKLFF. CDR3 DNA: TGCAGTGCCCCCGGAACACGGAATGAAAAACTGTTTTTT.

This clonotype was counted only a few times. The chain recombines TRBV20-1 with TRBJ2-5; D remains unclear. The CDR3 has 14 amino acids. V lost 3 bases and J 5 bases, leaving 16 bases between the germline ends. Germline CDR1 is DFQATT and CDR2 is SNEGSKA (reference sequence). As DNA, the CDR3 is TGCAGTGCTAGTTTGGGCACTACTGGGGAGACCCAGTACTTC. Protein sequence: CSASLGTTGETQYF.

On this clonotype: Given the absence of the conserved phenylalanine or tryptophan at the CDR3 end, a read error is likely. Because the CDR3's place on the DNA is in doubt, the DNA is left out and the CDR3 is given as listed by TCRdb. The chain has TRBV6-1 and TRBJ2-1; the table's D call, TRBD2, has no DNA check behind it. In germline, CDR1 is MNHNS, CDR2 SASEGT. The CDR3 sequence runs 8 residues, both termini included. CDR3 in amino acids: CASSGLAG.

The chain has TRBV19 and TRBJ1-3; the D gene is possibly TRBD1 (5 bases). The V and J ends lost 5 bases and 0 bases respectively, with 14 bases between them. Germline V CDR1 and CDR2: LNHDA, SQIVND (reference sequence). The CDR3 has 16 amino acids. The chain's CDR3 is CASSLTVGTSGNTIYF. The CDR3 coding sequence is TGTGCCAGTAGTCTGACAGTTGGGACCTCTGGAAACACCATATATTTT. The full variable domain, rest sourced from reference TRBV19 and TRBJ1-3, is DGGITQSPKYLFRKEGQNVTLSCEQNLNHDAMYWYRQDPGQGLRLIYYSQIVNDFQKGDIAEGYSVSREKKESFPLTVTSAQKNPTAFYLCASSLTVGTSGNTIYFGEGSWLTVV.

This clonotype was counted a few times. The chain recombines TRBV12-3 or TRBV12-4 with TRBJ2-2, with 9 bases that match TRBD1. The CDR3 contains 13 residues. V lost 6 bases and J lost 7; bases outside the gene matches: 3. CDR3 region: CASRGQGFGELFF. CDR3 nucleotide sequence: TGTGCCAGCAGGGGACAGGGCTTCGGGGAGCTGTTTTTT.

This clonotype is termed large. The chain employs TRBV6-6 and TRBJ2-7; no firm D call. The CDR3 consists of 13 residues. V lost 0 bases and J lost 4, with 7 bases in between. Germline CDR1 is MNHNY and CDR2 is SVGAGI (reference sequence). CDR3 bases: TGTGCCAGCAGTTACTCGAACTCTTACGAGCAGTACGTC. Residues: CASSYSNSYEQYV.

This clonotype is labeled medium-sized. J is TRBJ1-5 and V is TRBV6-1, with D maybe TRBD1 (5 bases). Between the trimmed V and J ends, which lost 3 bases and 9 bases, there was a span of 12 bases. From germline, CDR1 is MNHNS and CDR2 SASEGT. The CDR3 is 13 residues long. The chain's CDR3 is CASSDRWGGPQHF. CDR3 nucleotides: TGTGCCAGCAGTGATAGGTGGGGCGGGCCCCAGCATTTT.

The V gene is TRBV20-1, the J gene TRBJ2-2; the match to TRBD2 covers 10 bases. V was pared by 0 bases and J by 0 bases, with 4 bases of the junction left unmatched. The length of the CDR3 is 17 residues. CDR1 and CDR2 (germline): DFQATT, SNEGSKA (reference sequence). CDR3 sequence: CSAREVSGGTNTGELFF. In DNA form, the CDR3 reads TGCAGTGCTAGAGAGGTTAGCGGGGGGACGAACACCGGGGAGCTGTTTTTT.

There are a few counts of this clonotype. The chain carries TRBV7-2 and TRBJ2-1, with D tentatively TRBD1 (6 bases). The CDR3 has 16 residues. Per germline, CDR1 SGHTA and CDR2 FQGNSA. V gave up 5 bases and J gave up 8 bases, with 22 bases separating them. The CDR3 here is CASSPPFGQGKHEQFF. The CDR3 DNA reads TGTGCCAGCAGCCCCCCGTTCGGGCAGGGGAAGCATGAGCAGTTCTTC.

This clonotype is deemed medium-sized. This chain links TRBV5-4 with TRBJ2-7, with D uncertain. The CDR3 covers 14 residues. Trimming removed 4 bases at V and 3 bases at J, with 14 bases between. Germline lookup yields CDR1 SGHNT and CDR2 YYREEE (reference sequence). The CDR3 nucleotides are TGTGCCAGCAGCGTTCAAGGAAGAGACTACGAGCAGTACTTC. This encodes CASSVQGRDYEQYF. Combining the CDR3 with reference TRBV5-4 and TRBJ2-7 gives the whole variable domain ETGVTQSPTHLIKTRGQQVTLRCSSQSGHNTVSWYQQALGQGPQFIFQYYREEENGRGNFPPRFSGLQFPNYSSELNVNALELDDSALYLCASSVQGRDYEQYFGPGTRLTVT.